The 23 T cell receptor beta chains given below trace back to one sample, sequenced in a study of T-cell reconstitution after alpha-beta-depleted transplantation in children. Using unique molecular identifiers, the investigators prepared the TCRbeta library. MiXCR was run by TCRdb on the PCR reads, yielding one entry per CDR3 protein. The data hold 200,000 to 250,000 distinct CDR3 sequences, with around 9.2% observed a single time. The sequencing here drew on PBMCs, mostly from graft donor cells, taken 360 days after TCRalphabeta/CD19-depleted stem cell transplant. These receptors all come from a male patient aged 2-15 years who had a stem cell transplant for acute myeloid leukemia, so the T cells may come from the graft donor.

This CDR3 is CASSPTGPEAFF. CDR3 bases: TGTGCCAGCAGTCCAACAGGGCCTGAAGCTTTCTTT. The gene calls are TRBV6-2 or TRBV6-3 and TRBJ1-1; a possible D gene is TRBD1 (6 bases). Germline values: CDR1 MNHEY, CDR2 SVGEGT. The CDR3 extends over 12 amino acids. V dropped 5 bases and J dropped 6 bases, with 10 bases sitting between them.

This clonotype was detected many times. The chain has TRBV10-3 and TRBJ2-1, with 8 bases aligning to TRBD1. The CDR3 covers 17 residues. Trimming cost V 3 bases and J 6 bases; bases outside gene matches: 13. The germline V gene has CDR1 ENHRY and CDR2 SYGVKD. The CDR3, as DNA: TGTGCCATCAGTGAACGTAGGACAGGGTGGGGTAGCAATGAGCAGTTCTTC. It translates to CAISERRTGWGSNEQFF.

The table lists this clonotype with many counts. The rearrangement uses TRBV12-3 or TRBV12-4 and TRBJ1-2; possible D gene TRBD1, 5 bases. The CDR3 has 14 residues. Trimming left V 0 bases short and J 4 bases short, with 9 bases between. In nucleotides, the CDR3 is TGTGCCAGCAGTTTAGCTGGGACGGCCTATGGCTACACCTTC. It codes for CASSLAGTAYGYTF.

At least ten counts were recorded for this clonotype. The rearrangement links TRBV4-2 to TRBJ2-1; a possible D gene is TRBD2 (6 bases). Trimming removed 6 bases from V and 5 bases from J, with 17 bases in between. This CDR3 is 15 amino acids long. The germline V gene has CDR1 LGHNA and CDR2 YNFKEQ. The DNA for the CDR3 is TGTGCCAGCAGTGCACCGGGACTCGTTGACAATGAGCAGTTCTTC. Amino acid sequence: CASSAPGLVDNEQFF.

This chain connects TRBV18 to TRBJ2-5; D could derive from TRBD1 or TRBD2 (5 bases each). The germline V gene has CDR1 KGHSH and CDR2 LQKENI. Between the trimmed V and J ends, which lost 6 bases and 5 bases, there was a span of 16 bases. This CDR3 has 14 residues. CDR3 protein: CASSPLDGTETQYF. CDR3 bases: TGTGCCAGCTCTCCTTTGGACGGGACGGAGACCCAGTACTTC.

This clonotype has only a few counts. V is TRBV6-5 and J is TRBJ1-1; TRBD1 might be the D (6 bases). The CDR3 runs to 18 residues. Between the trimmed V and J ends, which lost 0 bases and 4 bases, there was a span of 21 bases. Germline values: CDR1 MNHEY, CDR2 SVGAGI. The DNA of the CDR3 is TGTGCCAGCAGTTACTCGAGGGCTCCAGGGGTAGGACGCACTGAAGCTTTCTTT. Translation gives CASSYSRAPGVGRTEAFF.

This clonotype was counted only a few times. The V call is TRBV16, the J call TRBJ2-7, with 8 bases matching TRBD1. CDR1 and CDR2 (germline): KGHSY, FQNENV. The CDR3 is made up of 14 amino acids. The V segment lost 4 bases and the J segment 3 bases; nucleotides outside the gene matches: 5. The CDR3 DNA follows: TGTGCCAGCAGCCCACGGACAGGGAACTACGAGCAGTACTTC. It codes for CASSPRTGNYEQYF. Looking up the rest from reference TRBV16 and TRBJ2-7 gives the full variable domain: GEEVAQTPKHLVRGEGQKAKLYCAPIKGHSYVFWYQQVLKNEFKFLISFQNENVFDETGMPKERFSAKCLPNSPCSLEIQATKLEDSAVYFCASSPRTGNYEQYFGPGTRLTVT.

J is TRBJ2-2 and V is TRBV12-3 or TRBV12-4; 10 positions match TRBD1. This CDR3 is 15 amino acids long. Trimming removed 6 bases from V and 3 bases from J; junction bases left unmatched: 4. The CDR3: CASRRQGADTGELFF. DNA of the CDR3: TGTGCCAGCAGGCGACAGGGGGCGGACACCGGGGAGCTGTTTTTT.

In its sample, this clonotype was seen a few times. The chain combines TRBV10-3 with TRBJ1-2, with no clear D. The CDR3 length is 14 residues. Germline CDR1 reads ENHRY; CDR2 reads SYGVKD. V was shortened by 7 bases and J by 5 bases, with 17 bases between the two germline ends. In nucleotides, the CDR3 is TGTGCCATCAATTCACAAGGGTACCTATATGGCTACACCTTC. Translation gives CAINSQGYLYGYTF.

The chain is built from TRBV10-2 and TRBJ2-7; 7 bases are a match to TRBD1. Germline V lookup: CDR1 WSHSY, CDR2 SAAADI. Trimming cost V 0 bases and J 7 bases; bases outside gene matches: 9. The CDR3 covers 15 residues. DNA for the CDR3: TGCGCCAGCAGTGAGTCGACAGGGTGGATTGGGGAGCAGTACGTC. This gives the protein CASSESTGWIGEQYV.

This clonotype was seen a handful of times. The V and J genes are TRBV5-1 and TRBJ2-2; D gene uncertain. There are 15 residues in the CDR3. V was clipped by 0 bases and J by 3 bases, with 9 bases between them. Germline values: CDR1 SGHRS, CDR2 YFSETQ. CDR3 DNA: TGCGCCAGCAGCTTGGGTCAGACCTACACCGGGGAGCTGTTTTTT. Its translation is CASSLGQTYTGELFF.

This chain joins TRBV20-1 and TRBJ1-2; D is possibly TRBD1 (5 bases). Germline V gene lookup returns CDR1 DFQATT and CDR2 SNEGSKA (reference sequence). Trimming shortened V by 3 bases and J by 4 bases, and 9 bases separated the two germline ends. CDR3 length equals 12 residues. The DNA for the CDR3 is TGCAGTGCTAGGGTTGACAGCTATGGCTACACCTTC. Translation: CSARVDSYGYTF.

This clonotype has ten or more counts. The V and J genes are TRBV25-1 and TRBJ2-3; D unresolved. The CDR3 has 16 amino acids. V was cut by 9 bases and J by 1 base, with 20 bases left in between. CDR1 and CDR2 (germline): MGHDK, SYGVNS. The CDR3 bases are TGTGCCAGAGTGCCGCTGGGGTTTTTAGGCACAGATACGCAGTATTTT. Its protein product is CARVPLGFLGTDTQYF.

This clonotype has more than one count but fewer than ten. The V call is TRBV6-1, the J call TRBJ2-3; D possibly corresponds to TRBD2 (6 bases). The CDR3 loop spans 13 amino acids. Germline CDR1 MNHNS, CDR2 SASEGT. Trimming removed 6 bases at V and 6 bases at J, with 13 bases between. The DNA for the CDR3 is TGTGCCAGCAGGTCGGGAGTGAGGGATACGCAGTATTTT. Translating gives CASRSGVRDTQYF.

This clonotype was observed a handful of times. The J gene is TRBJ2-1, the V gene TRBV7-8; TRBD2 matches 16 bases. This CDR3 comprises 19 residues. V trimming: 5 bases; J trimming: 5 bases; junction bases outside the gene matches: 12. CDR1 is SGHVS and CDR2 is FQNEAQ in the germline V gene. Here the CDR3 reads CASSRTGGTSGGANNEQFF. The CDR3 DNA reads as TGTGCCAGCAGCCGGACGGGCGGGACTAGCGGGGGGGCGAACAATGAGCAGTTCTTC.

There are a few counts of this clonotype. This chain connects TRBV12-1 to TRBJ2-7. TRBV12-1 is flagged as a pseudogene. CDR3 length equals 9 residues. The CDR3 DNA reads as TGTGCCAGGCCCCACGAGCAGTACTTC. Translating it yields CARPHEQYF.

This clonotype was detected a few times. The chain combines TRBV3-1 with TRBJ2-4, with D possibly being TRBD1 or TRBD2 (5 bases each). Germline V gene lookup returns CDR1 LGHDT and CDR2 YNNKEL (reference sequence). Trimming pared 2 bases from V and 8 bases from J, leaving 7 bases between. CDR3 size: 12 residues. For the CDR3, the DNA is TGTGCCAGCAGCCAACAGGGACACATTCAGTACTTC. Translated, it gives CASSQQGHIQYF.

At least ten counts were recorded for this clonotype. The V call is TRBV5-1, the J call TRBJ1-1; D call uncertain. This CDR3 has 12 residues. Germline lookup yields CDR1 SGHRS and CDR2 YFSETQ. V was pared by 4 bases and J by 6 bases, with 10 bases between. CDR3: CASSREGAEAFF. The CDR3 nucleotides are TGCGCCAGCAGCCGGGAGGGCGCTGAAGCTTTCTTT.

This clonotype appeared many times. The chain uses TRBV29-1 and TRBJ2-6; maybe TRBD1 (6 bases). V shed 6 bases and J shed 0 bases, with 18 bases lying between them. The CDR3 loop spans 17 amino acids. Germline-derived CDR1 and CDR2 are SQVTM and ANQGSEA. Here the CDR3 DNA reads TGCAGCGTCACAACCGGGACACCTAGCTCTGGGGCCAACGTCCTGACTTTC. It is translated as CSVTTGTPSSGANVLTF.

At least ten counts were recorded for this clonotype. This chain uses TRBV6-5 with TRBJ1-2; TRBD1 is a possible D gene (5 bases). Deletions cut 6 bases from V and 4 bases from J, with 15 bases between. Germline V gene lookup returns CDR1 MNHEY and CDR2 SVGAGI. The CDR3 has 14 residues. CDR3 coding DNA: TGTGCCAGCAGAAGGGACCCTGGGGGCTATGGCTACACCTTC. This codes for CASRRDPGGYGYTF.

This clonotype was recorded at least ten times. This rearrangement joins TRBV12-3 or TRBV12-4 to TRBJ2-1; 9 bases are a match to TRBD2. V was clipped by 3 bases and J by 0 bases; unmatched bases: 6. CDR3 size: 17 residues. The CDR3 DNA is TGTGCCAGCAGTTTCCATAGCGGGGGTCGCTCCTACAATGAGCAGTTCTTC. Encoded protein: CASSFHSGGRSYNEQFF.

V usage is TRBV5-1 and J usage is TRBJ2-3, with TRBD2 matching 8 bases. The trim removed 5 bases at V and 2 bases at J, leaving 7 bases unmatched. The V gene's germline CDR1 is SGHRS and CDR2 YFSETQ. The CDR3 consists of 15 residues. The CDR3 is CASSSGNRNTDTQYF. In DNA, the CDR3 is TGCGCCAGCAGTAGCGGGAACCGGAACACAGATACGCAGTATTTT. The full variable domain, in which reference TRBV5-1 and TRBJ2-3 provide the parts outside the CDR3, is KAGVTQTPRYLIKTRGQQVTLSCSPISGHRSVSWYQQTPGQGLQFLFEYFSETQRNKGNFPGRFSGRQFSNSRSEMNVSTLELGDSALYLCASSSGNRNTDTQYFGPGTRLTVL.

The table lists this clonotype with many counts. The chain employs TRBV25-1 and TRBJ2-7, with 7 bases fitting TRBD1. Losses at the gene ends were 3 bases for V and 3 bases for J; bases not matched to a gene: 8. This CDR3 contains 15 residues. Per the germline V gene, CDR1 is MGHDK and CDR2 is SYGVNS. The CDR3 loop reads CASSELDRFNYEQYV. The CDR3 region has the DNA TGTGCCAGCAGTGAGTTGGACAGGTTTAACTACGAGCAGTACGTC.